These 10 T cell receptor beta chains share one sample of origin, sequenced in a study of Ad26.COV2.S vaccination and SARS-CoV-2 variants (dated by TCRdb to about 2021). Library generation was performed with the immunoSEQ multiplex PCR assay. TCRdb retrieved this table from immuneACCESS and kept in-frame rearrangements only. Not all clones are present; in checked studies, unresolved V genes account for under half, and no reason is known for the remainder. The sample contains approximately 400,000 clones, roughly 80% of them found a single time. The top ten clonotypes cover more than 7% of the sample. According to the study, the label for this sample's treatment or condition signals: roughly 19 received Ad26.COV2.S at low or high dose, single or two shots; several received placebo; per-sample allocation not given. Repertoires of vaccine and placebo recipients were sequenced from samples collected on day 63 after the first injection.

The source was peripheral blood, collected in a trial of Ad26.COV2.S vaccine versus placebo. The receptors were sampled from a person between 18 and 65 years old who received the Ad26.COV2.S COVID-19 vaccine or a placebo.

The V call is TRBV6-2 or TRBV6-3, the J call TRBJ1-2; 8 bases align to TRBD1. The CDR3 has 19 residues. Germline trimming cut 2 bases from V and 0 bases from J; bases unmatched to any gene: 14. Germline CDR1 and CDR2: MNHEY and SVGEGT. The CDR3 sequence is CASSYRLRGRLGTNYGYTF. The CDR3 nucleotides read TGTGCCAGCAGTTACCGGCTCAGGGGGCGACTTGGTACTAACTATGGCTACACCTTC.

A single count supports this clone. This CDR3 is CASSLVPSSYNEQFF. For the CDR3, the DNA is TGTGCCAGCAGCTTAGTTCCTAGCTCCTACAATGAGCAGTTCTTC. This chain uses TRBV7-7 with TRBJ2-1, with D unresolved. Per germline, CDR1 SSHAT and CDR2 FNYEAQ (reference sequence). V gave up 1 base and J gave up 0 bases, with 7 bases separating them. The length of the CDR3 is 15 residues.

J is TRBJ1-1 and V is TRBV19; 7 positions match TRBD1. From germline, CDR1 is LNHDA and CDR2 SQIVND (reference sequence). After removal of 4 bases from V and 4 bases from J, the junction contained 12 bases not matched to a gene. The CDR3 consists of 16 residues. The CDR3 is CASSTGRARGFTEAFF. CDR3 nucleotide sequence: TGTGCCAGTAGTACGGGTCGTGCCAGGGGGTTCACTGAAGCTTTCTTT.

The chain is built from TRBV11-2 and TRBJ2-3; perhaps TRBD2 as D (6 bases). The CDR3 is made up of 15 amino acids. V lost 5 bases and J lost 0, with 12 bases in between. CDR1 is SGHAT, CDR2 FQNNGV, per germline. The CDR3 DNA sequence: TGTGCCAGCAGCGGGGGGATTCTTAGCACAGATACGCAGTATTTT. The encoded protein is CASSGGILSTDTQYF.

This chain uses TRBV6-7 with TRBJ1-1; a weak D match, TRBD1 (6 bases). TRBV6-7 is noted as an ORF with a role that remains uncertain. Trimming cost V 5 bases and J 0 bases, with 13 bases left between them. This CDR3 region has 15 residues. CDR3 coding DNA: TGTGCCAGCAGTGGCAGACAGGAACTGAACACTGAAGCTTTCTTT. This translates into CASSGRQELNTEAFF.

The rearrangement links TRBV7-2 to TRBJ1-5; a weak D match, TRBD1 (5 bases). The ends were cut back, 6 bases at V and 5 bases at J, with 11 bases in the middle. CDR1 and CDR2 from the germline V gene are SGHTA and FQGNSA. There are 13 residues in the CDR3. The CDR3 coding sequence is TGTGCCAGCAGATACCGGGGGGATCAGCCCCAGCATTTT. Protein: CASRYRGDQPQHF.

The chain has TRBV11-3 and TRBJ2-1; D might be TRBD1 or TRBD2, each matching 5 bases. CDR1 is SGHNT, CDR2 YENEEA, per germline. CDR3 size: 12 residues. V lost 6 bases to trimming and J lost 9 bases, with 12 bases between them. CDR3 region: CASSRRGGEQFF. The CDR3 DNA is TGTGCCAGCAGTCGACGGGGCGGTGAGCAGTTCTTC. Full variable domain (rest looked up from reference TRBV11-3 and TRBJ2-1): EAGVVQSPRYKIIEKKQPVAFWCNPISGHNTLYWYLQNLGQGPELLIRYENEEAVDDSQLPKDRFSAERLKGVDSTLKIQPAELGDSAVYLCASSRRGGEQFFGPGTRLTVL.

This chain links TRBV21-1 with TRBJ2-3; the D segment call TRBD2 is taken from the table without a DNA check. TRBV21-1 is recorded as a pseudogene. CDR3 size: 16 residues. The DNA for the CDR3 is TGTGCCAGCAGCTCCAGAGGCCAGAATCCCACAGATACGCAGTATTTT. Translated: CASSSRGQNPTDTQYF.

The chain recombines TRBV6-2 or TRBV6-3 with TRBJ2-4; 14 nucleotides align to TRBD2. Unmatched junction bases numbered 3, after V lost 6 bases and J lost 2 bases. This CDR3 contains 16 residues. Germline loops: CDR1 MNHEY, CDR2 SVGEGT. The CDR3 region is CASSGLAGGSKNIQYF. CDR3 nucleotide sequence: TGTGCCAGCAGCGGACTAGCGGGGGGTTCCAAAAACATTCAGTACTTC.

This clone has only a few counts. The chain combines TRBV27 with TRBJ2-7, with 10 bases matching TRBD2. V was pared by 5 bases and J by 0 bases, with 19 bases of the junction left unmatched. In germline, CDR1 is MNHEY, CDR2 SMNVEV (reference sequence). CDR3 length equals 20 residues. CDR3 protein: CASSPSRTSGTFGGSYEQYF. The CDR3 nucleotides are TGTGCCAGCAGTCCGTCCCGGACTAGCGGTACCTTCGGGGGCTCCTACGAGCAGTACTTC.